These T cell receptor beta chains were read from a single sample in a study of T cells after yellow fever vaccination. Each CDR3 protein is one row after TCRdb ran MiXCR on the 5' RACE reads. The table lists about 210,000 distinct CDR3 sequences, 3% to 4% of them singletons. Material: CD4+ T cells sorted from PBMCs, obtained 10 days after the yellow fever booster vaccination. Receptors were obtained from a man between 18 and 35 years old who received the YFV17D yellow fever vaccine. The conserved cysteine and the conserved F or W are not part of the CDR3 here. Each record gives: V gene, D gene, CDR3 protein. A D gene is named only where the DNA matches it firmly.

V: TRBV7-2; D: TRBD2; CDR3: ASSSQGGWRNEQF
V: TRBV11-2; D: NA; CDR3: ASSLGPHYEQY
V: TRBV7-9; D: NA; CDR3: ASSDVVQAGRIPNEQF
V: TRBV20-1; D: TRBD1; CDR3: SARTGIRYEQY
V: TRBV20-1; D: TRBD1; CDR3: SARESTGYEQY
V: TRBV7-3; D: NA; CDR3: ASIRGPYRGSGYT
V: TRBV27; D: NA; CDR3: ASSEDRTRYGYT
V: TRBV9; D: TRBD1; CDR3: ASSDPDRGVNQETQY
V: TRBV4-1; D: NA; CDR3: ASSQGVDLGPTQY
V: TRBV10-1; D: NA; CDR3: ASKVEEQY
V: TRBV7-2; D: TRBD2; CDR3: ASSPSASGFSHEQF
V: TRBV5-4; D: TRBD2; CDR3: ASRVAGGKYNEQF
V: TRBV6-5; D: TRBD1; CDR3: ASTATGAYYGYT
V: TRBV7-7; D: TRBD2; CDR3: ASSRLAVETQY
V: TRBV7-2; D: NA; CDR3: ASSLALQGTEAF
V: TRBV7-3; D: TRBD1; CDR3: ASSFGTGPRETQY
V: TRBV4-2; D: TRBD2; CDR3: ASSQGHSGGSLLEETQY
V: TRBV20-1; D: TRBD1; CDR3: SAKGQGASSNTGELF
V: TRBV7-6; D: TRBD1; CDR3: ASSIGTGSYNEQF
V: TRBV7-2; D: TRBD1; CDR3: ASSASGTGVETQY